The clone carrying this T cell receptor beta chain was observed once. As yet, its antigen is unknown. The data were taken from a study of cytomegalovirus exposure and HLA in healthy donors. Points from the study as a whole: In an earlier analysis, productive rearrangement rates for most beta V segments clustered near 87% or 30%. Some V segments, TRBV6-2 and TRBV6-3 among them, were indistinguishable and were therefore excluded. According to a later analysis, most TCR beta chains associated with CMV appeared HLA-restricted.

PCR amplification relied on 60 Vbeta primers (plus 13 Jbeta primers). The protocol was immunoSEQ multiplex PCR, while the TCRdb copy is restricted to in-frame clones and leaves out a portion. The data hold around 150,000 clones, with roughly 80% observed a single time. The junction had 8 bases not matched to a gene; V was cut back by 7 bases and J by 7 bases. Per germline, CDR1 SGHRS and CDR2 YFSETQ. The CDR3 contains 14 residues. Sequenced: PBMCs. This chain uses TRBV5-1 with TRBJ1-4, with 9 nucleotides matching TRBD1. This clonotype was obtained from a woman between 35 and 50 years old in good health and CMV-seropositive. The CDR3 region has the DNA TGCGCCAGCCGTTCGGGACAGGGTACTGAAAAACTGTTTTTT. This encodes CASRSGQGTEKLFF.